This record concerns one T cell receptor gamma chain sequence. Its antigen is still unknown. Other DNA sequences in this sample translate to the same CDR3. Extracted RNA was reverse transcribed into cDNA. Multiplex PCR used pooled V-gene forward primers and a constant-region reverse primer to amplify CDR3s. TCRdb called clones anew from the multiplex PCR reads with CATT. The sample lists 25,000 to 35,000 gamma-chain clones, about a fifth occurring once. After alphabeta T cell depletion, CD3+ Vdelta1+ Vdelta2- thymocytes were sorted. CDR3 size: 12 residues. Germline lookup yields CDR1 EGSTGY and CDR2 YDSYTSSV. V shed 5 bases, J shed 3 bases, and the junction held 4 bases outside the gene matches. These data belong to a study of Vδ1+ human thymocytes. Study-level points and caveats: TRG sequences recurred across donors, whereas TRD sequences stayed essentially private. Thymic TRG and TRD repertoires appeared highly polyclonal. Unlike peripheral blood Vdelta1+ controls, thymic delta-chain sequences included approximately 20% Vdelta2 and few Vdelta3.

The material sequenced was Vdelta1+ gamma-delta thymocytes from the thymus. Subset defined: FACS-sorted CD3+ TCRalphabeta- TCRVdelta1+ TCRVdelta2- thymocytes. The rearrangement links TRGV4 to TRGJ1 or TRGJ2. This receptor was taken from a boy under two years old who had congenital heart surgery. The CDR3 sequence: CATWGTYYKKLF. For the CDR3, the DNA is TGTGCCACCTGGGGTACTTATTATAAGAAACTCTTT.